This TCR beta chain was documented in a study of blood T cell repertoires in COVID-19. Background on the study: Researchers got acute and convalescent COVID-19 samples from the United States, Italy and Spain. From T cells, B-cell-depleted T cells, or PBMCs came the material, which was cDNA or gDNA.

The data were produced by immunoSEQ multiplex PCR, yet TCRdb's version contains in-frame clones alone and is incomplete. Of around 150,000 clones in the sample, over 75% were seen once. The table lists this clone with a count of one. The participants were between roughly 18 and 89 years old and came from about two dozen US areas. The study counted Cohort 3 donors as recovered given two negative PCRs, clearance, or symptom resolution. Trimming took 2 bases from V and 8 from J, leaving 22 bases between them. This CDR3 has 17 residues. Looked up from germline, CDR1 is LGHDT and CDR2 is YNNKEL (reference sequence).

This receptor was obtained from a woman aged 50 to 60 who had recovered from COVID-19. The chain links TRBV3-1 (or the pseudogene TRBV3-2) to TRBJ2-1, with D tentatively TRBD2 (6 bases). The sequencing sample was made of PBMCs or T cells enriched from blood (not recorded which). This chain's CDR3 is CASSQPRMAGMLYEQFF. As DNA, the CDR3 is TGTGCCAGCAGCCAACCAAGGATGGCGGGGATGCTCTATGAGCAGTTCTTC.